This T cell receptor (beta chain) was sequenced in a study of STAT5B mutations in CD4+ large granular lymphocyte leukemia. Overall study findings and caveats: Higher CD4+ than CD8+ T-LGLL clonality might reflect small sample size.

The repertoire was sequenced with immunoSEQ multiplex PCR; TCRdb's copy has only in-frame clones and lacks some. In the table there are some 23,000 clones, 74% of which are singletons. Comments on this clone: Its specificity is not known.

The source is a human donor in good health. The sequencing sample was made of CD4+ T cells from blood buffy coats.

Here the CDR3 DNA reads TGTGCCAGCAGCTGGGGAAAGGGACTAGTCACAGATACGCAGTATTTT. The encoded protein is CASSWGKGLVTDTQYF. The chain is built from TRBV7-9 and TRBJ2-3; TRBD2 aligns across 8 bases. Trimming took 4 bases from V and 2 from J; bases not matched to a gene: 8. Germline V CDR1 and CDR2: SEHNR, FQNEAQ (reference sequence). CDR3 length equals 16 residues.